What follows is one T cell receptor beta chain and its context. This specimen comes from a study of blood T cell repertoires in COVID-19. Study in general: Sites in the United States, Italy and Spain provided acute and convalescent COVID-19 samples.

Germline CDR1 reads MNHEY; CDR2 reads SVGAGI. This CDR3 is 13 amino acids long. V shed 7 bases and J 3 bases; nucleotides not matched to a gene: 3. Repertoires were generated with immunoSEQ multiplex PCR, while TCRdb's copy carries only in-frame clones and drops some. The repertoire includes 250,000 or so clones, 80% to 85% of them detected once, and over 1.5% sits in the top ten. The TCR comes from a woman in her 40s who had recovered from COVID-19. The specimen was peripheral blood. The chain uses TRBV6-5 and TRBJ2-7; 10 nucleotides line up with TRBD1. CDR3 sequence reads: CASTDRGGYEQYF. CDR3 in DNA: TGTGCCAGCACGGACAGGGGGGGCTACGAGCAGTACTTC.